One sample yielded the 13 T cell receptor beta chains listed below, sequenced in a study of cytomegalovirus exposure and HLA in healthy donors. TCRdb's table, derived via immunoSEQ multiplex PCR, lists solely in-frame clones and lacks some. The sample has 160,000 or so clones, 88% seen once. The sample consisted of PBMCs. Receptor source: a man aged 18 to 29 in good health and CMV-seronegative.

This CDR3 is CASSQGQGSEETQYF. The DNA of the CDR3 is TGCGCCAGCAGCCAAGGGCAGGGGAGTGAGGAGACCCAGTACTTC. The V call is TRBV4-1, the J call TRBJ2-5, with TRBD1 as a possible D gene (6 bases). The V gene's germline CDR1 is MGHRA and CDR2 YSYEKL. Trimming removed 1 base at V and 5 bases at J, with 14 bases between. The CDR3 covers 15 residues.

The CDR3 DNA follows: TGTGCCATCAGCCCCGCGGGACTAGCGGGAGGCACAGATACGCAGTATTTT. This sequence encodes CAISPAGLAGGTDTQYF. The chain employs TRBV10-3 and TRBJ2-3, with 14 bases that match TRBD2. Germline assignment: CDR1 ENHRY and CDR2 SYGVKD. The CDR3 contains 17 residues. V was clipped by 6 bases and J by 1 base; unmatched bases: 6.

The chain carries TRBV7-2 and TRBJ1-5, with 8 bases lining up with TRBD1. Per the germline V gene, CDR1 is SGHTA and CDR2 is FQGNSA. Trimming at V came to 4 bases and at J to 5 bases, leaving 4 bases not matched to a gene. The CDR3 is 14 residues long. In DNA, the CDR3 is TGTGCCAGCAGCTCGCAGGGGGCTGATCAGCCCCAGCATTTT. It yields the protein CASSSQGADQPQHF.

V and J are TRBV19 and TRBJ2-2; possibly TRBD2 for D (6 bases). The V end lost 8 bases, the J end lost 2 bases, and 15 bases lay between the germline ends. The V gene's germline CDR1 is LNHDA and CDR2 SQIVND (reference sequence). This CDR3 comprises 15 residues. The CDR3 reads CASQLGTLNTGELFF. CDR3 nucleotides: TGTGCCAGTCAACTCGGGACTCTCAACACCGGGGAGCTGTTTTTT.

V gene TRBV11-3 combines with J gene TRBJ2-7; 9 bases fit TRBD1. There are 15 residues in the CDR3. Looked up from germline, CDR1 is SGHNT and CDR2 is YENEEA. V lost 6 bases and J lost 0; bases outside the gene matches: 6. The CDR3 protein is CASSFAGQGSYEQYV. Here the CDR3 DNA reads TGTGCCAGCAGTTTTGCGGGACAGGGCTCCTACGAGCAGTACGTC.

The chain carries TRBV5-4 and TRBJ1-1, with D possibly matching TRBD1 (6 bases). From germline, CDR1 is SGHNT and CDR2 YYREEE (reference sequence). The CDR3 loop spans 14 amino acids. Deletions cut 5 bases from V and 3 bases from J, with 14 bases between. CDR3 in DNA: TGTGCCAGCAGTATACAGGGAATCGACACTGAAGCTTTCTTT. Encoded protein: CASSIQGIDTEAFF.

The chain links TRBV6-6 to TRBJ1-2; 10 bases match TRBD1. From germline, CDR1 is MNHNY and CDR2 SVGAGI (reference sequence). The V segment lost 6 bases and the J segment 7 bases; nucleotides outside the gene matches: 14. This CDR3 is 16 amino acids long. The CDR3 sequence is CASRSSGTGVFGGYTF. For the CDR3, the DNA is TGTGCCAGCAGATCCTCGGGGACAGGGGTGTTCGGTGGCTACACCTTC.

V gene TRBV11-2 combines with J gene TRBJ2-7, with D possibly matching TRBD2 (6 bases). This CDR3 comprises 14 residues. Germline V gene lookup returns CDR1 SGHAT and CDR2 FQNNGV. The V end was cut by 4 bases, the J end by 1 base, with 11 bases between. The CDR3 reads CASSSTGSSYEQYF. For the CDR3, the DNA is TGTGCCAGCAGCTCAACCGGGAGTTCCTACGAGCAGTACTTC.

This chain connects TRBV7-2 to TRBJ2-1; TRBD2 aligns across 9 bases. Germline CDR1 reads SGHTA; CDR2 reads FQGNSA. CDR3 size: 16 residues. J lost 3 bases, V lost 1 base, and 4 bases had no gene match. The CDR3 coding sequence is TGTGCCAGCAGCTTAGTAGCGGGGGCTATCTACAATGAGCAGTTCTTC. Translated: CASSLVAGAIYNEQFF.

This rearrangement joins TRBV11-3 to TRBJ2-1; D is perhaps TRBD2 (5 bases). The ends were cut back, 5 bases at V and 2 bases at J, with 16 bases in the middle. The CDR3 runs 16 residues. Germline V gene data show CDR1 as SGHNT and CDR2 as YENEEA. In DNA form, the CDR3 reads TGTGCCAGCAGCATCCTTAGCGATCCCCCCTACAATGAGCAGTTCTTC. This codes for CASSILSDPPYNEQFF.

The V and J genes are TRBV27 and TRBJ1-3, with 8 bases identical to TRBD1. This CDR3 region has 13 residues. Germline trimming cut 6 bases from V and 5 bases from J; bases unmatched to any gene: 3. In germline, CDR1 is MNHEY, CDR2 SMNVEV (reference sequence). CDR3 bases: TGTGCCAGCAGGGGGACAGGTCGAAACACCATATATTTT. Encoded protein: CASRGTGRNTIYF.

The V gene is TRBV27, the J gene TRBJ2-5; TRBD1 aligns across 8 bases. Germline V gives CDR1 MNHEY, CDR2 SMNVEV (reference sequence). The CDR3 spans 15 residues. V was clipped by 4 bases and J by 1 base; unmatched bases: 5. CDR3 sequence (DNA): TGTGCCAGCAGTTACAACAGGGGGTTCCAAGAGACCCAGTACTTC. Translation gives CASSYNRGFQETQYF.

The V call is TRBV27, the J call TRBJ2-1; D is possibly TRBD2 (6 bases). The CDR3 is made up of 14 amino acids. V was pared by 5 bases and J by 7 bases, with 15 bases between. Germline CDR1 is MNHEY and CDR2 is SMNVEV (reference sequence). The CDR3: CASSPYEGRNEQFF. The CDR3, as DNA: TGTGCCAGCAGTCCCTACGAGGGGAGGAATGAGCAGTTCTTC.